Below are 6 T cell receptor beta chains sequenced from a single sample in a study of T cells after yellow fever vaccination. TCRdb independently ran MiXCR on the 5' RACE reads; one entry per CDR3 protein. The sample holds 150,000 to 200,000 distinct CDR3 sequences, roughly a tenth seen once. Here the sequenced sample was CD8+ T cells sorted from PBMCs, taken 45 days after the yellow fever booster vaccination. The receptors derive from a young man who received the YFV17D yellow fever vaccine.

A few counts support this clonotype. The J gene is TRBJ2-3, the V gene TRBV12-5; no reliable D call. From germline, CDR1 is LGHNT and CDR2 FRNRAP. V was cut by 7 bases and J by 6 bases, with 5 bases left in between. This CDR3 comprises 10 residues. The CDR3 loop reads CASVTDTQYF. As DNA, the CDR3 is TGTGCTAGTGTTACCGATACGCAGTATTTT.

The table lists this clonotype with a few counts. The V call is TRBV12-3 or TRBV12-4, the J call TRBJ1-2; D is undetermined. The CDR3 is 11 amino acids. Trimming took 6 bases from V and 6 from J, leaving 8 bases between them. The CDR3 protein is CASREGNGYTF. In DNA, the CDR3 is TGTGCCAGCAGAGAAGGGAATGGCTACACCTTC.

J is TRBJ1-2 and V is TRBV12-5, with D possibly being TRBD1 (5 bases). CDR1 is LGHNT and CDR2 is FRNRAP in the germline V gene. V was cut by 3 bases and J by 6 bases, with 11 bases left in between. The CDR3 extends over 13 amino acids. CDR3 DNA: TGTGCTAGTGGTTTCGGGCAGGGAGATGGCTACACCTTC. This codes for CASGFGQGDGYTF. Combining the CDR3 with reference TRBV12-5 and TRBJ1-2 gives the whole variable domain DARVTQTPRHKVTEMGQEVTMRCQPILGHNTVFWYRQTMMQGLELLAYFRNRAPLDDSGMPKDRFSAEMPDATLATLKIQPSEPRDSAVYFCASGFGQGDGYTFGSGTRLTVV.

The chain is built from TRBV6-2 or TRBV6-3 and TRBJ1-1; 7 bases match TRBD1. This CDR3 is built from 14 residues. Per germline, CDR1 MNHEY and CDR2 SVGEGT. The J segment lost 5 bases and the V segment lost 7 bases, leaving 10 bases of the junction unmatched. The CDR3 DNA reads TGTGCCAGCAAGGCCGACAGGGAGTCGACTGAAGCTTTCTTT. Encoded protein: CASKADRESTEAFF.

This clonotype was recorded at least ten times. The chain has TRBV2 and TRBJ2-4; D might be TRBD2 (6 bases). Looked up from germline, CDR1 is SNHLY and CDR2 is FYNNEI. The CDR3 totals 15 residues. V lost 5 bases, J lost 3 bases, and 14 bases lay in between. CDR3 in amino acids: CASSFEDYGKNIQYF. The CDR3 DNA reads TGTGCCAGCAGTTTCGAGGACTATGGCAAAAACATTCAGTACTTC. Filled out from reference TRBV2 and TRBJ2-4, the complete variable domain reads EPEVTQTPSHQVTQMGQEVILRCVPISNHLYFYWYRQILGQKVEFLVSFYNNEISEKSEIFDDQFSVERPDGSNFTLKIRSTKLEDSAMYFCASSFEDYGKNIQYFGAGTRLSVL.

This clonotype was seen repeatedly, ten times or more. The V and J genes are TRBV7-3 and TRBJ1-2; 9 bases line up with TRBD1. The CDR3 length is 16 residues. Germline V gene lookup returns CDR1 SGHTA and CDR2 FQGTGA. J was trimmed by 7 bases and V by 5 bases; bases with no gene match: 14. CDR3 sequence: CASSAPHGQGISGYTF. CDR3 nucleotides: TGTGCCAGCAGCGCCCCACATGGACAGGGGATCAGTGGCTACACCTTC. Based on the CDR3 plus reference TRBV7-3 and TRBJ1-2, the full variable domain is GAGVSQTPSNKVTEKGKYVELRCDPISGHTALYWYRQSLGQGPEFLIYFQGTGAADDSGLPNDRFFAVRPEGSVSTLKIQRTERGDSAVYLCASSAPHGQGISGYTFGSGTRLTVV.